What follows are 16 T cell receptor beta chains derived from one specimen sequenced in a study of cytotoxic CD8 clonotypes in ibrutinib-treated CLL. The protocol was immunoSEQ multiplex PCR, while the TCRdb copy is restricted to in-frame clones and leaves out a portion. The data show just over 200,000 clones, roughly 79% seen once. The sequences come from PBMCs, collected after 12 months of ibrutinib treatment. These receptors were taken from a human donor with chronic lymphocytic leukemia.

This chain links TRBV9 with TRBJ2-5; a possible D gene is TRBD1 (5 bases). This CDR3 has 13 residues. V was pared by 0 bases and J by 5 bases, with 8 bases between. Looked up from germline, CDR1 is SGDLS and CDR2 is YYNGEE. The CDR3 DNA is TGTGCCAGCAGCGTAGACAGGCGTGAGACCCAGTACTTC. Translation gives CASSVDRRETQYF.

The V call is TRBV5-1, the J call TRBJ2-3; 13 nucleotides line up with TRBD2. This CDR3 has 17 amino acids. Unmatched junction bases numbered 13, after V lost 4 bases and J lost 8 bases. Germline CDR1 and CDR2: SGHRS and YFSETQ. This CDR3 reads CASSVITSGRAQGTQYF. CDR3 nucleotides: TGCGCCAGCAGCGTAATAACTAGCGGGAGGGCTCAGGGTACGCAGTATTTT.

The chain uses TRBV5-1 and TRBJ2-3; possible D gene TRBD2, 6 bases. The V gene's germline CDR1 is SGHRS and CDR2 YFSETQ. Trimming removed 4 bases from V and 0 bases from J, with 15 bases in between. The CDR3 contains 16 residues. CDR3 sequence reads: CASSPGRSPSTDTQYF. In DNA, the CDR3 is TGCGCCAGCAGCCCTGGGAGGAGCCCTAGCACAGATACGCAGTATTTT.

J is TRBJ2-6 and V is TRBV11-2; D is perhaps TRBD1 or TRBD2 (5 bases each). Germline CDR1 and CDR2: SGHAT and FQNNGV. The V and J ends lost 2 bases and 1 base respectively, with 12 bases between them. The CDR3 loop spans 17 amino acids. The DNA for the CDR3 is TGTGCCAGCAGCTTAATGGGGGTGGGGTCTGGGGCCAACGTCCTGACTTTC. As protein: CASSLMGVGSGANVLTF.

A single count supports this clone. The CDR3 DNA reads TGTGCCAGCAGCTTAATCTCGTGGGACGCCAAAAACATTCAGTACTTC. Encoded protein: CASSLISWDAKNIQYF. The chain employs TRBV7-9 and TRBJ2-4; possibly TRBD1 or TRBD2 for D (5 bases each). Germline V gene sequence: CDR1 SEHNR, CDR2 FQNEAQ (reference sequence). The V and J ends lost 2 bases and 1 base respectively, with 12 bases between them. This CDR3 is built from 16 residues.

This rearrangement joins TRBV10-3 to TRBJ2-7, with D perhaps TRBD2 (5 bases). V was clipped by 0 bases and J by 3 bases, with 18 bases between them. The CDR3 sequence is 17 residues long. The germline V gene encodes CDR1 ENHRY and CDR2 SYGVKD. The CDR3 region has the DNA TGTGCCATCAGTGAGTCAGAGGTGGGCGGTCGGGGCTACGAGCAGTACTTC. It is translated as CAISESEVGGRGYEQYF.

This chain uses TRBV2 with TRBJ1-4, with D tentatively TRBD1 (5 bases). The CDR3 spans 15 residues. The V end was cut by 1 base, the J end by 8 bases, with 14 bases between. Per the germline V gene, CDR1 is SNHLY and CDR2 is FYNNEI. The CDR3 here is CASSEGRQGPEKLFF. The CDR3, as DNA: TGTGCCAGCAGTGAAGGGAGGCAGGGACCAGAAAAACTGTTTTTT.

V and J are TRBV5-6 and TRBJ1-4, with D possibly being TRBD1 (5 bases). Trimming removed 4 bases from V and 7 bases from J, with 14 bases in between. Germline assignment: CDR1 SGHDT and CDR2 YYEEEE. This CDR3 spans 14 amino acids. As DNA, the CDR3 is TGTGCCAGCAGCACTCAAGGGGTTCCTGAAAAACTGTTTTTT. This codes for CASSTQGVPEKLFF. Filled out from reference TRBV5-6 and TRBJ1-4, the complete variable domain reads DAGVTQSPTHLIKTRGQQVTLRCSPKSGHDTVSWYQQALGQGPQFIFQYYEEEERQRGNFPDRFSGHQFPNYSSELNVNALLLGDSALYLCASSTQGVPEKLFFGSGTQLSVL.

The chain has TRBV10-2 and TRBJ2-3; D remains ambiguous. The germline V and J ends were trimmed by 7 bases and 2 bases, with 10 bases remaining between them. From germline, CDR1 is WSHSY and CDR2 SAAADI. The CDR3 is 13 residues long. CDR3 protein: CASIGWLTDTQYF. The DNA of the CDR3 is TGCGCCAGCATAGGGTGGCTCACAGATACGCAGTATTTT.

This clone was seen just once. The chain has TRBV6-1 and TRBJ1-1; 8 nucleotides line up with TRBD1. The CDR3 contains 12 residues. Germline trimming cut 11 bases from V and 4 bases from J; bases unmatched to any gene: 6. Germline values: CDR1 MNHNS, CDR2 SASEGT. The CDR3 loop reads CAGRTGFTEAFF. DNA for the CDR3: TGTGCCGGGCGGACAGGGTTCACTGAAGCTTTCTTT.

This clone was recorded a few times. The chain recombines TRBV2 with TRBJ1-1, with 9 nucleotides matching TRBD1. After removal of 7 bases from V and 0 bases from J, the junction contained 12 bases not matched to a gene. CDR1 and CDR2 from the germline V gene are SNHLY and FYNNEI. The CDR3 length is 17 residues. CDR3 DNA: TGTGCCAGCACTCTCTTAGGGACAGGGACTATGAACACTGAAGCTTTCTTT. Its protein product is CASTLLGTGTMNTEAFF.

The rearrangement links TRBV5-1 to TRBJ2-3; a possible D gene is TRBD1 (5 bases). Germline values: CDR1 SGHRS, CDR2 YFSETQ. Trimming removed 1 base at V and 7 bases at J, with 10 bases between. The CDR3 sequence is 13 residues long. In DNA, the CDR3 is TGCGCCAGCAGCTTGACTCCAGGGAATACGCAGTATTTT. Amino acids: CASSLTPGNTQYF.

This clone was observed once. The identical CDR3 is also encoded by other nucleotide sequences in the sample. This sequence joins TRBV5-1 and TRBJ2-7; 7 bases are shared with TRBD1. The CDR3 is made up of 15 amino acids. Germline CDR1 reads SGHRS; CDR2 reads YFSETQ. Trimming at V came to 5 bases and at J to 2 bases, leaving 10 bases not matched to a gene. CDR3 sequence reads: CASSLSGTAPYEQYF. The CDR3 nucleotides are TGCGCCAGCAGTCTCTCCGGGACAGCCCCCTACGAGCAGTACTTC.

The V gene is TRBV25-1, the J gene TRBJ2-5; D might be TRBD2 (6 bases). Deletions cut 8 bases from V and 1 base from J, with 14 bases between. This CDR3 contains 14 residues. CDR1 and CDR2 from the germline V gene are MGHDK and SYGVNS. In DNA form, the CDR3 reads TGTGCCAGCGCGACCGGGGGAGCCCAAGAGACCCAGTACTTC. As protein: CASATGGAQETQYF.

The chain joins TRBV7-2 to TRBJ2-7; 7 bases match TRBD2. V was clipped by 8 bases and J by 4 bases; unmatched bases: 5. From germline, CDR1 is SGHTA and CDR2 FQGNSA. The CDR3 extends over 12 amino acids. DNA for the CDR3: TGTGCCAGCCAACGTAGCGGGTACGAGCAGTACTTC. It encodes CASQRSGYEQYF.

This clone was seen a few times. For the CDR3, the DNA is TGTGCCAGCAGTGGTCCAGGGAGTGTCGGGGAGACCCAGTACTTC. This encodes CASSGPGSVGETQYF. The V gene is TRBV25-1, the J gene TRBJ2-5, with D possibly called TRBD1 or TRBD2 (5 bases each). CDR3 length: 15 amino acids. Germline V gene lookup returns CDR1 MGHDK and CDR2 SYGVNS. V lost 4 bases to trimming and J lost 5 bases, with 17 bases between them.